A selection of T cell receptor beta chains follows, all from one sample in a study of T cells in Graves' hyperthyroidism and ophthalmopathy. TCRdb re-called the multiplex PCR reads with MiXCR, one entry per CDR3 protein. Of roughly 710,000 distinct CDR3 sequences detected, around a third appear once; the ten largest clones hold less than 40%. The sequenced material came from blood. All receptors derive from a woman aged 40 to 50 with Graves' hyperthyroidism. CDR3s include the opening cysteine and the closing phenylalanine or tryptophan. Each record gives: J gene, clone size, D gene, V gene, CDR3 DNA, CDR3 protein. The D gene is left open where the match is weak. Some rows mark clone size as missing; the rest say once, few, many or name a class of expanded clone.

TRBJ2-2 | few | NA | TRBV7-2 | TGTGCCAGCAGCTTTTACGGGACTGACACCGGGGAGCTGTTTTTT | CASSFYGTDTGELFF
TRBJ1-2 | NA | NA | TRBV12-3/TRBV12-4 | TGTGCCAGCAGTCCTCCGGATTCTCTCTATGGCTACACCTTC | CASSPPDSLYGYTF
TRBJ1-1 | NA | NA | TRBV5-5 | TGTGCCAGCAGCACCAGGGTGGGGGACACTGAAGCTTTCTTT | CASSTRVGDTEAFF
TRBJ1-2 | NA | NA | TRBV5-1 | TGTGCCAGCAGCCAAGATCCAGGACAGCTCTATGGCTACACCTTC | CASSQDPGQLYGYTF
TRBJ2-7 | many | NA | TRBV7-6 | TGTGCCAGCAGCTTCGGTCCGACGGAGGAGTACGAGCAGTACTTC | CASSFGPTEEYEQYF
TRBJ2-7 | NA | NA | TRBV7-2 | TGTGCCAGCAGCTTTTTGAGGAGCGGTAACGAGCAGTACTTC | CASSFLRSGNEQYF
TRBJ1-1 | few | TRBD1 | TRBV5-1 | TGCGCCAGCAGCCCGGGACAGGGTGACCTGAACACTGAAGCTTTCTTT | CASSPGQGDLNTEAFF
TRBJ1-1 | NA | NA | TRBV12-3/TRBV12-4 | TGTGCCAGCAGTTTCGGGGCAGGGTCAGCCCCAATGAACACTGAAGCTTTCTTT | CASSFGAGSAPMNTEAFF
TRBJ1-2 | few | NA | TRBV4-3 | TGCGCCAGCAGCCCCGCGTCCAGGGGTTTTAACTATGGCTACACCTTC | CASSPASRGFNYGYTF
TRBJ1-2 | NA | TRBD1 | TRBV5-5 | TGTGCCAGCAGCCCCCACGGGACAGGAGCTAACTATGGCTACACCTTC | CASSPHGTGANYGYTF
TRBJ1-2 | NA | NA | TRBV6-5 | TGTGCCAGCAGTTACTTGCTCGGGTCCTATGGCTACACCTTC | CASSYLLGSYGYTF
TRBJ1-1 | many | NA | TRBV5-6 | TGTGCCAGCACGCAACAGGGAACGTGGACTGAAGCTTTCTTT | CASTQQGTWTEAFF
TRBJ2-5 | many | TRBD2 | TRBV19 | TGTGCCAGTAGTGGGGGGACTAACTACCAAGAGACCCAGTACTTC | CASSGGTNYQETQYF
TRBJ1-1 | NA | TRBD1 | TRBV25-1 | TGCGCCAGCAGTGGGGTTACAGGGGCCACTGAAGCTTTCTTT | CASSGVTGATEAFF
TRBJ1-1 | NA | NA | TRBV20-1 | TGCAGTGCCATTGACAGAGCCTCTCTGAACACTGAAGCTTTCTTT | CSAIDRASLNTEAFF
TRBJ2-7 | few | TRBD1 | TRBV24-1 | TGTGCCACCAGTGATTCATACAGGGGGCAGACAGACGAGCAGTACTTC | CATSDSYRGQTDEQYF
TRBJ2-2 | NA | TRBD1 | TRBV6-5 | TGTGCCAGCAGTTATGGGGACAGGGACGGGGAGCTGTTTTTT | CASSYGDRDGELFF
TRBJ2-7 | many | NA | TRBV7-8 | TGTGCCAGCAGCTGGGGACGGTCCTACGAGCAGTACTTC | CASSWGRSYEQYF
TRBJ1-5 | NA | NA | TRBV6-1 | TGTGCCAGCACAGAGCGGGGTAAACAGCCCCAGCATTTT | CASTERGKQPQHF
TRBJ1-2 | NA | NA | TRBV10-3 | TGTGCCATCAGATCACTGGACCGCACGCCGGGGTATGGCTACACCTTC | CAIRSLDRTPGYGYTF
TRBJ2-5 | NA | NA | TRBV7-2 | TGTGCCAGCAGCTTAGGTCCCGGACACCAAGAGACCCAGTACTTC | CASSLGPGHQETQYF
TRBJ1-1 | many | NA | TRBV29-1 | TGCAGCGTTGCTACCCCTCGGAACACTGAAGCTTTCTTT | CSVATPRNTEAFF
TRBJ1-2 | NA | NA | TRBV5-6 | TGTGCCAGCAGCTCGGTTAGAGCCGAACACTATGGCTACGCCTTC | CASSSVRAEHYGYAF
TRBJ2-7 | few | TRBD1 | TRBV7-2 | TGTGCCAGCAGCTTCCGCTCCGGGACAGGGACCTACGAGCAGTACTTC | CASSFRSGTGTYEQYF
TRBJ1-1 | few | TRBD1 | TRBV5-1 | TGCGCCAGCAGCTCTGGGACAGGGAATTTCGCTGAAGCTTTCTTT | CASSSGTGNFAEAFF
TRBJ2-2 | NA | NA | TRBV2 | TGTGCCAGCAGACTGGGGACCGCGAACACCGGGGAGCTGTTTTTT | CASRLGTANTGELFF
TRBJ1-5 | NA | NA | TRBV27 | TGTGCCAGCAGTCTTTATGGGTCACGGGGCAATCAGCCCCAGCATTTT | CASSLYGSRGNQPQHF
TRBJ2-7 | NA | TRBD1 | TRBV2 | TGTGCCAGCAGGGGGACAGGGAGAGGGGCTTTGGTCGAGCAGTACTTC | CASRGTGRGALVEQYF
TRBJ1-2 | many | NA | TRBV20-1 | TGCAGTGCTAAAGGACAGCGATCGTCGGATGGCTACACCTTC | CSAKGQRSSDGYTF
TRBJ1-3 | few | TRBD1 | TRBV25-1 | TGTGCCAGCAGTGGCACAGGGGCCGGAAACACCATATATTTT | CASSGTGAGNTIYF
TRBJ1-4 | many | NA | TRBV10-3 | TGTGCCATCAGCCCCGAGGGTGAAAAACTGTTTTTT | CAISPEGEKLFF
TRBJ2-6 | NA | NA | TRBV19 | TGTGCCAGTAGTATGGTCGACCTGACTTTC | CASSMVDLTF
TRBJ1-2 | once | TRBD1 | TRBV2 | TGTGCCAGCAGTTATACCAATCCGGGACAGACATATGGCTACACCTTC | CASSYTNPGQTYGYTF
TRBJ1-2 | NA | NA | TRBV14 | TGTGCCAGCAGCCAAGTATCCGGGTTACTCGATGGCTACACCTTC | CASSQVSGLLDGYTF
TRBJ1-1 | many | NA | TRBV14 | TGTGCCAGCAGCCAAGCCAGGGGGAACACTGAAGCTTTCTTT | CASSQARGNTEAFF
TRBJ1-1 | few | TRBD1 | TRBV19 | TGTGCCAGTAGTAAAATGACAGGGAGCAACACTGAAGCTTTCTTT | CASSKMTGSNTEAFF
TRBJ1-5 | NA | NA | TRBV4-3 | TGCGCCAGCAGCCAAGAGGGGAGGCCCCATCAGCCCCAGCATTTT | CASSQEGRPHQPQHF
TRBJ1-3 | many | TRBD1 | TRBV9 | TGTGCCAGCAGCGTGGGACAGGGAATTGGAAACACCATATATTTT | CASSVGQGIGNTIYF
TRBJ1-5 | once | NA | TRBV6-2/TRBV6-3 | TGTGCCAGCAGTTACGGGCTTAGCAATCAGCCCCAGCATTTT | CASSYGLSNQPQHF
TRBJ2-7 | NA | TRBD2 | TRBV7-9 | TGTGCCAGCAGTCGCCTCGGGACTAGCGGGAGGAACGAGCAGTACTTC | CASSRLGTSGRNEQYF